A selection of T cell receptor beta chains follows, all from one sample in a study of blood T cell repertoires in COVID-19. This table comes from immunoSEQ multiplex PCR, and its TCRdb copy is limited to in-frame clones, with some not included. The sample gives tens of thousands of clones, about 80% of which show up once; 8.8% is in the top ten. The sequenced material came from peripheral blood. The source of these receptors is a man between 60 and 70 years old with acute or convalescent COVID-19. CDR3s include the opening cysteine and the closing phenylalanine or tryptophan. The order of the fields is clone size, J gene, V gene, D gene, CDR3 protein, CDR3 DNA. A D gene is named only where the DNA matches it firmly. A row's size may be missing; if present it is once, few, many or a size class.

>-|TRBJ1-1|TRBV12-3/TRBV12-4|-
CASSDGGRNEAFF
TGTGCCAGCAGTGACGGCGGTAGGAATGAAGCTTTCTTT
>-|TRBJ1-1|TRBV29-1|TRBD1
CSVERTGMNTEAFF
TGCAGCGTTGAAAGGACAGGGATGAACACTGAAGCTTTCTTT
>once|TRBJ1-3|TRBV19|-
CASSITGTGNTIYF
TGTGCCAGTAGTATTACAGGGACTGGAAACACCATATATTTT
>once|TRBJ1-2|TRBV5-8|TRBD1
CASSFGDRDAHGYTF
TGTGCCAGCAGCTTTGGGGACAGGGATGCGCATGGCTACACCTTC
>-|TRBJ2-5|TRBV4-1|TRBD2
CASSHRLAGDQETQYF
TGCGCCAGCAGCCACCGACTAGCGGGGGATCAAGAGACCCAGTACTTC
>-|TRBJ1-1|TRBV5-1|-
CASSPSGGSVEAFF
TGCGCCAGCAGCCCCTCGGGGGGCAGCGTTGAAGCTTTCTTT
>once|TRBJ1-2|TRBV5-6|-
CASSQQGQTYGYTF
TGTGCCAGCAGCCAGCAAGGACAGACCTATGGCTACACCTTC
>-|TRBJ2-2|TRBV3-1/TRBV3-2|TRBD2
CASSPISGAFGKTGELFF
TGTGCCAGCAGCCCTATAAGCGGGGCTTTTGGTAAAACCGGGGAGCTGTTTTTT
>-|TRBJ1-5|TRBV5-5|-
CASSSLLFQPQHF
TGTGCCAGCAGCTCCCTTCTTTTTCAGCCCCAGCATTTT
>-|TRBJ2-1|TRBV14|-
CASSQDPRSEQFF
TGTGCCAGCAGCCAAGATCCCCGGTCCGAGCAGTTCTTC
>-|TRBJ1-2|TRBV20-1|TRBD1
CSAKTGYGYTF
TGCAGTGCAAAGACAGGGTACGGCTACACCTTC
>once|TRBJ1-1|TRBV5-1|-
CASSLTGGVTEAFF
TGCGCCAGCAGCCTTACCGGGGGGGTAACTGAAGCTTTCTTT
>-|TRBJ1-2|TRBV6-5|TRBD1
CASSLQGNYGYTF
TGTGCCAGCAGTTTACAGGGGAACTATGGCTACACCTTC
>-|TRBJ2-3|TRBV2|TRBD1
CASRVDRGPADTQYF
TGTGCCAGCAGGGTGGACAGGGGACCGGCAGATACGCAGTATTTT
>-|TRBJ1-1|TRBV19|-
CASSSSWQADTEAFF
TGTGCCAGTAGTAGTTCCTGGCAGGCCGACACTGAAGCTTTCTTT
>-|TRBJ2-2|TRBV27|TRBD1
CASSFLTGTNTGELFF
TGTGCCAGCAGTTTCCTGACAGGGACGAACACCGGGGAGCTGTTTTTT
>once|TRBJ1-5|TRBV5-1|-
CASSLDGGSQPQHF
TGCGCCAGCAGCTTGGATGGGGGGAGTCAGCCCCAGCATTTT
>-|TRBJ2-7|TRBV4-2|-
CASSHLGADTPYEQYF
TGTGCCAGCAGCCATCTGGGGGCGGATACTCCCTACGAGCAGTACTTC
>-|TRBJ2-7|TRBV7-8|TRBD2
CASSFQRGNEQYF
TGTGCCAGCAGCTTCCAGCGGGGGAACGAGCAGTACTTC
>-|TRBJ2-6|TRBV19|-
CASSARVSGANVLTF
TGTGCCAGTAGTGCCCGGGTCTCTGGGGCCAACGTCCTGACTTTC
>-|TRBJ2-1|TRBV28|TRBD2
CASRSGTSGGSYNEQFF
TGTGCCAGCAGATCCGGGACTAGCGGGGGGAGTTACAATGAGCAGTTCTTC
>-|TRBJ1-5|TRBV9|TRBD1
CASSVGTGGNNQPQHF
TGTGCCAGCAGCGTAGGGACAGGGGGCAACAATCAGCCCCAGCATTTT
>-|TRBJ2-7|TRBV6-5|-
CASRADRNEQYF
TGTGCCAGCAGAGCCGACAGAAACGAGCAGTACTTC
>-|TRBJ1-3|TRBV6-6|TRBD1
CASSYFRGQTGNTIYF
TGTGCCAGCAGTTACTTCAGGGGGCAAACTGGAAACACCATATATTTT
>-|TRBJ2-5|TRBV6-5|TRBD2
CASSPGTSRETQYF
TGTGCCAGCAGTCCCGGGACTAGTAGAGAGACCCAGTACTTC
>-|TRBJ1-4|TRBV6-6|-
CASSYSAGATNEKLFF
TGTGCCAGCAGTTACTCGGCGGGGGCGACTAATGAAAAACTGTTTTTT
>few|TRBJ1-3|TRBV30|-
CAWSVGVISSGNTIYF
TGTGCCTGGAGTGTAGGGGTTATTAGCTCTGGAAACACCATATATTTT
>-|TRBJ2-7|TRBV29-1|-
CSVEGTGGAREYEQYF
TGCAGCGTTGAAGGAACGGGGGGCGCCCGGGAATACGAGCAGTACTTC
>-|TRBJ2-1|TRBV5-4|-
CASSPIGSNEQFF
TGTGCCAGCAGCCCGATAGGGAGCAATGAGCAGTTCTTC
>-|TRBJ1-4|TRBV5-1|-
CASSPTPDRGSEKLFF
TGCGCCAGCAGCCCAACCCCGGACCGGGGGAGTGAAAAACTGTTTTTT
>-|TRBJ2-1|TRBV6-6|-
CASSRDSSTSFYNEQFF
TGTGCCAGCAGTCGAGACTCCAGCACCTCCTTCTACAATGAGCAGTTCTTC
>few|TRBJ2-2|TRBV18|TRBD2
CASSPGLAGGSTGELFF
TGTGCCAGCTCACCTGGACTAGCGGGGGGCTCCACCGGGGAGCTGTTTTTT
>-|TRBJ2-1|TRBV19|-
CASSAVGGDEQFF
TGTGCCAGTAGTGCGGTAGGGGGGGATGAGCAGTTCTTC
>-|TRBJ1-3|TRBV4-1|TRBD1
CASSQDRTGALFGSGNTIYF
TGCGCCAGCAGCCAAGATAGGACAGGGGCCTTATTCGGCTCTGGAAACACCATATATTTT
>few|TRBJ1-1|TRBV27|TRBD1
CASSSPTGKTEAFF
TGTGCCAGCAGTTCACCGACAGGGAAGACTGAAGCTTTCTTT
>-|TRBJ2-1|TRBV7-3|TRBD1
CASRKGQAVYNEQFF
TGTGCCAGCAGGAAGGGACAGGCGGTCTACAATGAGCAGTTCTTC
>once|TRBJ2-5|TRBV30|TRBD1
CAWSVLRGRTETQYF
TGTGCCTGGAGTGTACTTAGGGGGCGAACGGAGACCCAGTACTTC
>once|TRBJ1-1|TRBV5-1|TRBD1
CASSTGTGSEAFF
TGCGCCAGCAGCACCGGGACAGGTTCTGAAGCTTTCTTT
>-|TRBJ2-2|TRBV7-9|-
CASSLARNTGELFF
TGTGCCAGCAGCTTAGCGAGGAACACCGGGGAGCTGTTTTTT
>-|TRBJ1-5|TRBV9|-
CASSPGGGVPNQPQHF
TGTGCCAGCAGCCCCGGGGGTGGGGTACCCAATCAGCCCCAGCATTTT
>-|TRBJ1-2|TRBV5-6|-
CASSWGTPADGYTF
TGTGCCAGCAGCTGGGGGACACCGGCGGACGGCTACACCTTC
>-|TRBJ2-4|TRBV9|TRBD2
CASSGGGLAKNIQYF
TGTGCCAGCAGTGGCGGGGGGTTAGCCAAAAACATTCAGTACTTC
>-|TRBJ1-5|TRBV7-2|TRBD1
CASSQQGSPSNQPQHF
TGTGCCAGCAGCCAACAGGGGTCCCCCAGCAATCAGCCCCAGCATTTT
>-|TRBJ2-6|TRBV7-6|-
CASSPNSGEVLTF
TGTGCCAGCAGCCCCAATTCAGGGGAGGTCCTGACTTTC
>once|TRBJ2-7|TRBV6-5|TRBD1
CASSPLDRSNEQYF
TGTGCCAGCAGTCCTCTGGACAGGAGTAACGAGCAGTACTTC
>-|TRBJ1-4|TRBV24-1|TRBD1
CATSATGSREKLFF
TGTGCCACCAGCGCGACAGGGTCAAGGGAAAAACTGTTTTTT
>-|TRBJ2-1|TRBV11-3|TRBD2
CASSKRGGLNEQFF
TGTGCCAGCAGTAAGCGGGGGGGCCTGAATGAGCAGTTCTTC
>-|TRBJ2-7|TRBV10-3|TRBD1
CAISRDRATYEQYF
TGTGCCATCAGTAGGGACAGGGCGACCTACGAGCAGTACTTC
>-|TRBJ2-1|TRBV27|TRBD2
CASRKNSGDSYNEQFF
TGTGCCAGCAGGAAAAATAGCGGGGACTCCTACAATGAGCAGTTCTTC
>-|TRBJ2-5|TRBV2|-
CASSEMRGRETQYF
TGTGCCAGCAGTGAAATGAGGGGGAGAGAGACCCAGTACTTC
>-|TRBJ2-2|TRBV27|TRBD2
CASSLSTSGTGELFF
TGTGCCAGCAGTTTATCGACTAGCGGGACCGGGGAGCTGTTTTTT
>-|TRBJ2-7|TRBV5-6|TRBD1
CASRDRVKGRSYEQYF
TGTGCCAGCAGGGACAGGGTAAAAGGGAGGTCCTACGAGCAGTACTTC
>-|TRBJ1-5|TRBV30|-
CAWTEGWNQPQHF
TGTGCCTGGACGGAGGGTTGGAATCAGCCCCAGCATTTT
>few|TRBJ2-1|TRBV19|-
CASSIGGAGSYNEQFF
TGTGCCAGTAGTATAGGGGGAGCCGGCTCCTACAATGAGCAGTTCTTC
>-|TRBJ1-1|TRBV12-3/TRBV12-4|TRBD1
CASSLSRDREAFF
TGTGCCAGCAGTTTAAGTCGGGACAGAGAAGCTTTCTTT
>-|TRBJ1-2|TRBV19|-
CASSIARGALAGYTF
TGTGCCAGTAGTATAGCTCGGGGGGCGCTGGCTGGCTACACCTTC
>-|TRBJ1-1|TRBV30|-
CAWKLGLLTEAFF
TGTGCCTGGAAACTTGGACTGCTCACTGAAGCTTTCTTT
>few|TRBJ2-2|TRBV12-3/TRBV12-4|-
CASSQGSTGELFF
TGTGCCAGCAGTCAGGGGTCCACCGGGGAGCTGTTTTTT
>-|TRBJ1-1|TRBV19|TRBD1
CASSTLTGKNTEAFF
TGTGCCAGTAGTACCCTGACAGGGAAGAACACTGAAGCTTTCTTT